Sequencing of this T cell receptor (beta chain) was carried out in a study of siplizumab effects on memory and regulatory T cells. Study-wide context: Mixed lymphocyte reactions came in pairs, receiving siplizumab at about 1 ug/mL or receiving no drug. Notes on the study in general: Roughly 80-96% of proliferating CD4+ or CD8+ clones lacked an assignable naive or memory phenotype.

With respect to this clone: Its antigen is currently unknown.

For around 6 days at 37°C, the mixed lymphocyte reaction cells were kept in coculture. The V end was cut by 0 bases, the J end by 1 base, with 8 bases between. The CDR3 covers 15 residues. CDR1 is SEHNR and CDR2 is FQNEAQ in the germline V gene (reference sequence). This table comes from immunoSEQ multiplex PCR, and its TCRdb copy is limited to in-frame clones, with some not included. This sample has a few hundred clones; 66% occur once, and the top ten carry 7.5%. The V and J genes are TRBV7-9 and TRBJ2-3, with TRBD1 as a possible D gene (6 bases). The sequenced sample was CFSE-low (dividing) CD4+ T cells sorted from an allogeneic mixed lymphocyte reaction. The receptor comes from a human donor in good health; the cells came from an allogeneic mixed lymphocyte reaction. CDR3 amino acids: CASSLAQGGTDTQYF. Written as DNA, the CDR3 is TGTGCCAGCAGCTTAGCACAGGGAGGCACAGATACGCAGTATTTT.